This entry describes one T cell receptor (beta chain). What it recognizes is unknown. This specimen comes from a study of cytomegalovirus exposure and HLA in healthy donors. Notes on the study in general: Some segments of the V type, notably TRBV6-2 and TRBV6-3, were excluded as indistinguishable. The later analysis indicated that the majority of CMV-associated TCR beta chains appeared HLA-restricted.

V gave up 1 base and J gave up 5 bases; unmatched junction bases: 7. The CDR3 runs to 16 residues. Germline values: CDR1 LGHNA, CDR2 YNFKEQ. These donors, healthy bone marrow donors, were studied. PCR used 60 Vbeta primers and 13 Jbeta primers. Only in-frame clones appear in the TCRdb table, and some are missing; sequencing was by immunoSEQ multiplex PCR. The sample records fewer than 200,000 clones, about 88% being singletons. Sequenced material: PBMCs. This TCR was sampled from a man aged 18 to 29 in good health and CMV-seropositive. The chain employs TRBV4-2 and TRBJ2-1; 8 bases match TRBD2. The CDR3 region has the DNA TGTGCCAGCAGCCAAGCAAGCGGGGGAGCCGACAATGAGCAGTTCTTC. As protein: CASSQASGGADNEQFF.